These 23 T cell receptor beta chains originate from one sample sequenced in a study of Ad26.COV2.S vaccination and SARS-CoV-2 variants. TCRdb's table, derived via immunoSEQ multiplex PCR, lists solely in-frame clones and lacks some. Among roughly 390,000 clones, 88% were seen once, and the ten largest hold approximately 3.7%. Treatment described: around 19 received Ad26.COV2.S at low or high dose, single or two shots; 5 received placebo; per-sample allocation not given. Each sample was drawn 63 days after the first injection (of vaccine or placebo). Material: peripheral blood, obtained in a trial of Ad26.COV2.S vaccine versus placebo. The receptor set was obtained from a person between 18 and 60 years old who received the Ad26.COV2.S COVID-19 vaccine or a placebo.

J is TRBJ1-4 and V is TRBV4-1; D gene ambiguous. Trimming stripped 0 bases from V and 5 bases from J, with 13 bases between. Germline assignment: CDR1 MGHRA and CDR2 YSYEKL. The CDR3 covers 16 residues. Written as DNA, the CDR3 is TGCGCCAGCAGCCAAGATCATTGGCGTCGGAATGAAAAACTGTTTTTT. Translating gives CASSQDHWRRNEKLFF.

The chain carries TRBV5-1 and TRBJ2-3; TRBD2 might be the D (5 bases). This CDR3 has 15 residues. Trimming shortened V by 4 bases and J by 1 base, and 13 bases separated the two germline ends. Germline values: CDR1 SGHRS, CDR2 YFSETQ. The CDR3 sequence: CASSGLGSGTDTQYF. The CDR3 DNA is TGCGCCAGCAGCGGACTGGGCTCAGGCACAGATACGCAGTATTTT.

This sequence joins TRBV6-1 and TRBJ2-5, with a weak D call TRBD1 (6 bases). CDR1 is MNHNS, CDR2 SASEGT, per germline. This CDR3 spans 15 amino acids. Trimming left V 1 base short and J 2 bases short, with 11 bases between. The CDR3 coding sequence is TGTGCCAGCAGTGAAGGGGGGACACCTCAAGAGACCCAGTACTTC. Translation gives CASSEGGTPQETQYF.

The chain is built from TRBV7-9 and TRBJ2-3; no clear D. V lost 3 bases and J 8 bases, leaving 9 bases between the germline ends. CDR1 and CDR2 from the germline V gene are SEHNR and FQNEAQ (reference sequence). The CDR3 runs to 12 residues. The CDR3 nucleotides read TGTGCCAGCAGCTTTTTAGGTGGTACGCAGTATTTT. Translation gives CASSFLGGTQYF.

The V and J genes are TRBV10-3 and TRBJ2-7, with a tentative D call TRBD1 (6 bases). Trimming stripped 8 bases from V and 2 bases from J, with 19 bases between. Germline V gene lookup returns CDR1 ENHRY and CDR2 SYGVKD. The CDR3 is 15 amino acids. DNA of the CDR3: TGTGCCATCCTGGACAGAAGGAATGGGACCTACGAGCAGTACTTC. It is translated as CAILDRRNGTYEQYF.

CDR3 nucleotide sequence: TGTGCCAGTAGTACACTAGCGGGGGGCTCCTACGAGCAGTACTTC. Translating gives CASSTLAGGSYEQYF. The chain couples TRBV19 to TRBJ2-7; TRBD2 agrees at 12 bases. The CDR3 extends over 15 amino acids. Germline V gene lookup returns CDR1 LNHDA and CDR2 SQIVND (reference sequence). Trimming cost V 4 bases and J 0 bases; bases outside gene matches: 1.

The chain joins TRBV7-8 to TRBJ2-7; no reliable D call. This CDR3 has 13 amino acids. Between the trimmed V and J ends, which lost 1 base and 6 bases, there was a span of 10 bases. Germline CDR1 and CDR2: SGHVS and FQNEAQ. In DNA form, the CDR3 reads TGTGCCAGCAGCTTAGGGGTTACCACCGAGCAGTACTTC. It codes for CASSLGVTTEQYF.

This chain joins TRBV15 and TRBJ1-5; D not certain. Germline V lookup: CDR1 LNHNV, CDR2 YYDKDF (reference sequence). V shed 0 bases and J shed 6 bases, with 9 bases lying between them. The CDR3 runs to 14 residues. In nucleotides, the CDR3 is TGTGCCACCAGCAGAGATTTTACGAGTCAGCCCCAGCATTTT. It specifies CATSRDFTSQPQHF.

The CDR3 DNA follows: TGCGCCAGCAGCCCCGCAGCCGGGACAGTAAACACTGAAGCTTTCTTT. Translating it yields CASSPAAGTVNTEAFF. The chain combines TRBV5-1 with TRBJ1-1; 7 nucleotides align to TRBD1. Germline assignment: CDR1 SGHRS and CDR2 YFSETQ. Trimming took 4 bases from V and 2 from J; bases not matched to a gene: 11. The CDR3 totals 16 residues. Full variable domain (outside the CDR3, taken from reference TRBV5-1 and TRBJ1-1): KAGVTQTPRYLIKTRGQQVTLSCSPISGHRSVSWYQQTPGQGLQFLFEYFSETQRNKGNFPGRFSGRQFSNSRSEMNVSTLELGDSALYLCASSPAAGTVNTEAFFGQGTRLTVV.

V and J are TRBV6-5 and TRBJ2-3; D not certain. The germline V gene has CDR1 MNHEY and CDR2 SVGAGI. The CDR3 has 12 amino acids. The ends were cut back, 7 bases at V and 4 bases at J, with 9 bases in the middle. The CDR3, as DNA: TGTGCCAGCACCAGGATCGCAGATACGCAGTATTTT. Encoded protein: CASTRIADTQYF.

Remarks on this clone: The same CDR3 is also encoded by other DNA sequences in this sample. The gene calls are TRBV4-1 and TRBJ2-5, with 9 bases identical to TRBD2. The CDR3 is 13 residues long. The germline CDR1 and CDR2 sequences are MGHRA and YSYEKL. V shed 4 bases and J 5 bases; nucleotides not matched to a gene: 2. The CDR3: CASSLTSGETQYF. CDR3 coding DNA: TGCGCCAGCAGCCTCACTAGCGGGGAGACCCAGTACTTC.

The rearrangement joins TRBV11-3 to TRBJ2-2; possible D gene TRBD2, 5 bases. The CDR3 sequence is 13 residues long. CDR1 SGHNT and CDR2 YENEEA come from the germline V gene. V lost 8 bases to trimming and J lost 3 bases, with 10 bases between them. The CDR3 DNA reads TGTGCCAGCGCAAGGGAGTACACCGGGGAGCTGTTTTTT. Translating gives CASAREYTGELFF.

The J gene is TRBJ2-1, the V gene TRBV27; D remains ambiguous. V lost 5 bases to trimming and J lost 4 bases, with 15 bases between them. Germline V gene lookup returns CDR1 MNHEY and CDR2 SMNVEV (reference sequence). The CDR3 covers 15 residues. CDR3 DNA sequence: TGTGCCAGCAGTCACACCCCCTCAGCGTACAATGAGCAGTTCTTC. It specifies CASSHTPSAYNEQFF.

This clone has a count of ten or more. This chain joins TRBV29-1 and TRBJ2-1; 14 bases line up with TRBD2. Germline lookup yields CDR1 SQVTM and CDR2 ANQGSEA. The CDR3 is made up of 14 amino acids. As DNA, the CDR3 is TGCGGGACTAGCGGGGGATACGAATACAATGAGCAGTTCTTC. It codes for CGTSGGYEYNEQFF.

This clone has a single count. V and J are TRBV6-5 and TRBJ2-7; weak D call: TRBD2 (5 bases). V was trimmed by 5 bases and J by 12 bases, leaving 20 bases between them. CDR3 length equals 13 residues. Germline V gene lookup returns CDR1 MNHEY and CDR2 SVGAGI. The chain's CDR3 is CASSLGVTDSSYF. The DNA of the CDR3 is TGTGCCAGCAGTCTCGGGGTCACGGACTCGTCGTACTTC.

This CDR3 reads CASSLPKGTQETQYF. The CDR3 bases are TGTGCCAGCAGCCTTCCGAAGGGGACCCAAGAGACCCAGTACTTC. J is TRBJ2-5 and V is TRBV3-1 (or the pseudogene TRBV3-2); D tentatively fits TRBD1 or TRBD2 (5 bases each). V gave up 4 bases and J gave up 1 base, with 13 bases separating them. The germline V gene has CDR1 LGHDT and CDR2 YNNKEL (reference sequence). This CDR3 comprises 15 residues.

The chain recombines TRBV30 with TRBJ1-1, with unresolved D. CDR3 length: 12 residues. Trimming stripped 3 bases from V and 1 base from J, with 6 bases between. From germline, CDR1 is GTSNPN and CDR2 SVGIG (reference sequence). The CDR3 reads CAWRAANTEAFF. CDR3 sequence (DNA): TGTGCCTGGAGGGCAGCGAACACTGAAGCTTTCTTT.

This clone was found once. This chain connects TRBV30 to TRBJ1-1; D possibly corresponds to TRBD1 (6 bases). CDR3 size: 14 residues. Looked up from germline, CDR1 is GTSNPN and CDR2 is SVGIG (reference sequence). The V gene lost 4 bases and the J gene lost 9 bases, with 21 bases spanning the gap. The CDR3 protein is CAWKYGGPRVKAFF. The CDR3 bases are TGTGCCTGGAAGTACGGGGGGCCCCGCGTGAAAGCTTTCTTT.

This clone has a count of ten or more. The chain carries TRBV27 and TRBJ2-1, with 11 positions matching TRBD2. In germline, CDR1 is MNHEY, CDR2 SMNVEV (reference sequence). V dropped 4 bases and J dropped 6; count of bases not matched to a gene: 8. The CDR3 has 16 amino acids. This CDR3 is CASSSQTSGGFNEQFF. The CDR3 DNA is TGTGCCAGCAGTTCACAAACTAGCGGGGGCTTCAATGAGCAGTTCTTC.

This clone was seen a single time. The rearrangement links TRBV6-5 to TRBJ1-6; the D is unclear. Germline V gene lookup returns CDR1 MNHEY and CDR2 SVGAGI. Trimming left V 8 bases short and J 6 bases short, with 11 bases between. The CDR3 totals 13 residues. The CDR3: CASSPGVNSPLHF. The CDR3 DNA is TGTGCCAGCTCACCCGGGGTTAATTCACCCCTCCACTTT.

The CDR3 here is CASRGYLRTGRYGYTF. CDR3 DNA: TGTGCCAGCAGAGGTTACCTACGGACAGGCCGGTATGGCTACACCTTC. The chain joins TRBV5-6 to TRBJ1-2, with TRBD1 identical over 7 bases. In germline, CDR1 is SGHDT, CDR2 YYEEEE. CDR3 size: 16 residues. The J segment lost 5 bases and the V segment lost 5 bases, leaving 15 bases of the junction unmatched.

The rearrangement links TRBV2 to TRBJ2-7; tentatively, D is TRBD2 (5 bases). V shed 1 base and J shed 4 bases, with 8 bases lying between them. This CDR3 has 13 residues. Germline V gives CDR1 SNHLY, CDR2 FYNNEI. The CDR3 DNA is TGTGCCAGCAGTGAAGGTGAGGGTTACGAGCAGTACTTC. This codes for CASSEGEGYEQYF. The complete variable domain, with remaining parts taken from reference TRBV2 and TRBJ2-7, reads EPEVTQTPSHQVTQMGQEVILRCVPISNHLYFYWYRQILGQKVEFLVSFYNNEISEKSEIFDDQFSVERPDGSNFTLKIRSTKLEDSAMYFCASSEGEGYEQYFGPGTRLTVT.

V usage is TRBV19 and J usage is TRBJ2-5; 8 positions match TRBD2. Trimming took 7 bases from V and 5 from J; bases not matched to a gene: 6. The CDR3 runs 13 residues. Germline loops: CDR1 LNHDA, CDR2 SQIVND (reference sequence). The CDR3 loop reads CASKRGLGETQYF. The CDR3, as DNA: TGTGCCAGTAAGCGGGGGCTGGGGGAGACCCAGTACTTC.